This T cell receptor beta chain was sequenced in a study of blood T cell repertoires in COVID-19. The V and J ends lost 6 bases and 1 base, in that order; junction bases with no gene match: 1. The CDR3 sequence is 13 residues long. The germline gives CDR1 ENHRY, CDR2 SYGVKD. Profiled with immunoSEQ multiplex PCR; TCRdb holds only in-frame clones, not every one. The table includes some 250,000 clones, around three quarters detected once. Source material: peripheral blood. The TCR sequence derives from a woman of 80 years or more with acute or convalescent COVID-19. The rearrangement links TRBV10-3 to TRBJ1-1; the match to TRBD1 covers 8 bases. The CDR3 region has the DNA TGTGCCATCAGCGGGACAGGGAACACTGAAGCTTTCTTT. The encoded protein is CAISGTGNTEAFF.